This T cell receptor (beta chain) was profiled in a study of T cells expressing NK-cell markers. Study overall: Underlying the TCR beta repertoires were sorted CD3+CD56+NKG2C+, CD3+CD56+NKG2C- and CD3+CD56-NKG2C+ T cells. Study-wide points: Where several donors were concerned, these clonotypes also led the CD3+CD56-NKG2C+ fraction.

The CDR3 length is 14 residues. Germline V gives CDR1 MGHDK, CDR2 SYGVNS. What made the TCR beta cDNA was 5'RACE template switching with UMIs. TCRdb derives one entry per CDR3 protein from the 5' RACE reads, leaving out DNA. Its clone listing holds under 500,000 distinct CDR3 sequences. Worth noting for this clonotype: Its antigen is still unknown.

The sequenced sample was blood T cells: a sorted CD56 or NKG2C T cell subset, CD4+ or CD8+ T cells, or bulk PBMC T cells (not recorded which). The chain joins TRBV25-1 to TRBJ2-5; TCRdb indicates TRBD1, and absent DNA this call remains unverified. This receptor was taken from a woman aged 18-70 years in good health. The CDR3 protein is CASRAGTGQETQYF.